This T cell receptor beta chain emerged from a study of blood T cells in healthy people across ages. Through a sample-barcoded 5' primer and a J-beta primer mix, a second PCR was run for roughly 6 to 11 cycles. TCRdb processed the 5' RACE reads anew with MiXCR; each CDR3 protein has one entry. The sample carries roughly 700,000 distinct CDR3 sequences, roughly 49% recorded once. At least 7 million PBMCs were isolated per sample. The germline V gene has CDR1 SGHTA and CDR2 FQGNSA. V was clipped by 2 bases and J by 3 bases; unmatched bases: 4. This CDR3 contains 16 residues. Material for sequencing was blood. This sequence originates from a woman aged 60-75 years in good health. The chain employs TRBV7-2 and TRBJ2-3; TRBD1 matches 11 bases. The CDR3 sequence: CASSLFGQGATDTQYF. CDR3 in DNA: TGTGCCAGCAGCTTATTTGGACAGGGGGCAACAGATACGCAGTATTTT. The entire variable domain, with the rest obtained from reference TRBV7-2 and TRBJ2-3, is as follows: GAGVSQSPSNKVTEKGKDVELRCDPISGHTALYWYRQSLGQGLEFLIYFQGNSAPDKSGLPSDRFSAERTGGSVSTLTIQRTQQEDSAVYLCASSLFGQGATDTQYFGPGTRLTVL.